Given below is one TCR beta chain in context. Trimming removed 6 bases from V and 7 bases from J; junction bases left unmatched: 1. CDR1 and CDR2 from the germline V gene are MNHEY and SMNVEV (reference sequence). This CDR3 has 11 amino acids. In the original workflow: Amplification of reference gene primers provided the estimated nucleated cell counts. Generated by immunoSEQ multiplex PCR, the TCRdb table keeps only in-frame clones and is missing some. D and trimming were read from the DNA, whereas the V and J calls and clone size are those reported in that table. The table has more than 250,000 clones, about 90% seen once; the top ten hold about 6%. This sample is part of a study of blood T cell repertoires in COVID-19. Clinical history as reported by participants underpinned cohort assignment.

Sequencing used PBMCs or T cells enriched from blood (not recorded which). The receptor was isolated from a woman in her 30s who had recovered from COVID-19. The chain joins TRBV27 to TRBJ2-7, with 9 nucleotides matching TRBD1. The CDR3 DNA sequence: TGTGCCAGCAGGACAGGGGGAGAGCAGTACTTC. Its protein is CASRTGGEQYF.